This record looks at one T cell receptor (beta chain) sequence and its context. The CDR3 extends over 13 amino acids. V lost 8 bases and J lost 2, with 10 bases in between. From germline, CDR1 is SNHLY and CDR2 FYNNEI. This sample is drawn from a study of neoadjuvant anti-PD-1 for oral cavity cancer. Produced via immunoSEQ multiplex PCR; TCRdb's table is partial and in-frame only. In the table there are 11,000 to 15,000 clones, roughly 71% of which are singletons. This chain links TRBV2 with TRBJ2-4; no clear D. This receptor was identified in a person aged 35 to 85 with oral cavity squamous cell carcinoma. This sample comprised PBMCs, obtained before nivolumab (anti-PD-1) treatment. The CDR3, as DNA: TGTGCCAGCTCACCAGACCCCAAAAACATTCAGTACTTC. Translation gives CASSPDPKNIQYF. Supplemented by reference TRBV2 and TRBJ2-4, the full variable domain reads EPEVTQTPSHQVTQMGQEVILRCVPISNHLYFYWYRQILGQKVEFLVSFYNNEISEKSEIFDDQFSVERPDGSNFTLKIRSTKLEDSAMYFCASSPDPKNIQYFGAGTRLSVL.